This T cell receptor (beta chain) comes out of a study of blood T cell repertoires in COVID-19 (dated by TCRdb to 2018 to 2021). Regarding the study in general: Samples covering the acute and convalescent phases of COVID-19 were provided by collaborators in the United States, Italy and Spain. The prospective study material was composed of cDNA or gDNA derived from T cells, B-cell-depleted T cells, or PBMCs. The dataset comprised deeply sampled blood TCRbeta repertoires from subjects exposed to, actively infected with, or recovered from COVID-19. The repertoires were made available in a free public database intended to serve as a resource for research on the immune response to SARS-CoV-2. Samples came from the ongoing ImmuneRACE study (first 160 participants) plus 1,254 subjects from 6 global collaborators. A de-identified subject ID, COVID-19 status, age in years and sex were almost always included in the sample metadata. Where available, HLA class I and class II types were taken from metadata supplied by the sample provider and were not determined by assay-based typing. Study-level results and caveats: The quantity of clinical and demographic metadata differed by source and by participant and was supplied without curation.

TCRbeta CDR3 regions were amplified from genomic DNA using the immunoSEQ Assay, a bias-controlled multiplex PCR. Under the source paper's analysis protocol: Nucleated cell counts per sample were estimated from amplification of reference gene primers within the assay. To quantify the absolute abundance of each unique TCRbeta CDR3 rearrangement, sequence reads were collapsed and filtered. For each sample, productive Simpson clonality was calculated by taking the square root of Simpson's diversity index across productive rearrangements. The table was pulled from immuneACCESS by TCRdb, which kept in-frame rearrangements only. Such tables lose some clones; where checked, under half of the loss comes from unresolved V genes, and the rest has no known cause. The V and J calls and clone size were taken over from that table, and D and trimming were inferred from the DNA. The sample profile shows some 160,000 clones; roughly 90% of them were found once. The top ten hold approximately 3% of the sample.

V was cut back by 4 bases and J by 5 bases, leaving a gap of 16 bases between them. The CDR3, from cysteine to phenylalanine, totals 14 residues. Just CDR3 DNA is preserved here, 42 bases in frame from base 1. CDR1 and CDR2 were assigned from the germline V gene as SGDLS and YYNGEE. Whole blood was collected in K2EDTA tubes by collaborating institutions according to the institutions' own protocols. For TCRbeta analysis, collaborator samples were shipped as frozen whole blood, as isolated PBMCs, or as DNA extracted from either sample type. To note about this clone: Its antigen is unknown. No base quality values were provided; no much bigger clone lies one nucleotide off.

This clonotype was sampled from a man aged 60-69 years with acute or convalescent COVID-19. This chain joins TRBV9 to TRBJ2-7; possibly the D gene is TRBD1, per 6 matching bases. The sample taken for sequencing was peripheral blood. The DNA sequence is given as TGTGCCAGCAGCTCCCCAGGGGCAGGGAACGAGCAGTACTTC. It translates as CASSSPGAGNEQYF. The full variable domain, completed from the reference TRBV9 and TRBJ2-7 proteins outside the CDR3, reads DSGVTQTPKHLITATGQRVTLRCSPRSGDLSVYWYQQSLDQGLQFLIQYYNGEERAKGNILERFSAQQFPDLHSELNLSSLELGDSALYFCASSSPGAGNEQYFGPGTRLTVT.